Listed here is a single T cell receptor beta chain. The data are from a study of blood T cell repertoires in COVID-19. Whole-study context: The analysed material was cDNA or gDNA that came from T cells, B-cell-depleted T cells, or PBMCs.

As processed by the authors: By means of reference gene primer amplification, nucleated cell counts were estimated. Profiled with immunoSEQ multiplex PCR; TCRdb holds only in-frame clones, not every one. V, J and clone size are taken as reported in that table, and D and trimming were inferred from the DNA itself. The sample holds tens of thousands of clones, approximately 89% seen once. The CDR3 runs 15 residues. Germline CDR1 reads SGHRS; CDR2 reads YFSETQ. The V end was cut by 3 bases, the J end by 3 bases, with 15 bases between. The V gene is TRBV5-1, the J gene TRBJ1-2; possible D gene TRBD1, 6 bases. The source of this sequence is a man older than 75 with acute or convalescent COVID-19. The specimen sequenced was peripheral blood. CDR3: CASSSLQGRDYGYTF. The CDR3 DNA sequence: TGCGCCAGCAGCTCGCTACAGGGTCGGGACTATGGCTACACCTTC.